This T cell receptor (beta chain) was identified during a study of shared clonotypes between healthy human individuals (TCRdb year 2020). Regarding the research as a whole: The cohort included three men and a couple of women between 18 and 49 years of age. For each donor, CD4 naive and CD4 memory were each given three plates, CD8 naive was given two plates, and CD8 memory was given one plate. To estimate repertoire size and how much clonotype sharing occurs between individuals, the study deeply sequenced the blood TCR repertoires of five or six healthy adults. To increase sequencing depth and limit assay-specific biases, different laboratories used diverse techniques to prepare libraries and sequence TCR repertoires. Leukapheresis yielded between about 0.85 and 10 billion PBMCs per donor.

Here is what the overall study found, with its caveats: The genetic and exposure-history diversity represented was limited by the small number of donors. When a few donors were compared, the shared fraction of clonotypes was about 5% for naive CD4, around 4% for naive CD8, more than 2% for memory CD4, and 0.4% for memory CD8. Rarefaction of sorted-subset datasets indicated incomplete sequencing despite the large sequencing depth. Sampling was restricted to blood, and TCR repertoires in tissues likely differ from the TCR repertoires found in blood. Pairwise subsampling led to the expectation that sequencing depth would affect the degree of clonotype sharing among donors. Higher generation probabilities were observed for clonotypes shared by all four sorted-subset donors than for non-shared clonotypes. Larger estimated clonotype richness was generally found for naive subsets than for memory subsets.

Concerning this clone: Its antigen specificity is not known. Base quality data are lacking; no much larger clone is found one base away.

TCR CDR3 regions were amplified from genomic DNA by multiplex PCR using the deep immunoSEQ assay. Extracted genomic DNA from each cell subset was spread evenly across all wells of several immunoSEQ 96-well plates, with each plate serving as a replicate. For sorted subsets, 150 to 250 ng genomic DNA, equal to 30,000 or so T cell genomes, was loaded into each replicate PCR. Purified libraries were quantified with a Qubit 3.0 fluorometer, sized on a Bioanalyzer 2100, and re-quantified with the KAPA Library Quantification kit. A separate single-read 150-cycle Illumina NextSeq 550 flow cell was used to sequence each immunoSEQ 96-well plate. The paper's processing steps were these. Because the immunoSEQ output held only junctional sequences and lacked quality scores, the filtering could not match the filtering applied to full-length reads. To assign V/J genes and CDR3, sequences were annotated using PyIR, a Python wrapper for IgBLAST v1.9, with IMGT germline references. Reads were removed for weak V/J assignments (E-value above 1e-6), missing CDR3, stop codons, out-of-frame junctions, or ambiguous translated residues. V3J clonotypes were defined as sequences sharing the same inferred V gene, J gene, and CDR3 amino acid sequence. Percentage overlap between repertoires was calculated by dividing the number of shared unique clonotypes by the size of the smaller repertoire. Richness of each repertoire was evaluated using RTK rarefaction, the Chao1 estimator, and Recon v2.1 estimates of unobserved clonotypes. For all TCRbeta clonotypes obtained by the gDNA method from a few donors, generation probabilities were computed with OLGA. TCRdb retrieved this table from immuneACCESS and kept in-frame rearrangements only. Not all clones are present; in checked studies, unresolved V genes account for under half, and no reason is known for the remainder. The DNA gave D and trimming, while V, J and clone size come from that table. For this sample there are around 2.1 million clones; around 95% appear just once. Jointly, the top ten make up approximately 0.13% of the sample.

Healthy HIV-negative adults with no recently reported acute infections or vaccinations were included as donors. Every donor was a Caucasian adult residing in Nashville, Tennessee, USA. Magnetic negative selection was used to enrich CD4+ T cells, after which naive cells were positively selected on CD45RA and the negative fraction became the memory subset. After blood collection by leukapheresis, PBMCs were isolated using Ficoll-Histopaque density gradient centrifugation and then cryopreserved in the vapor phase of liquid nitrogen. Purity and quantity of every magnetically sorted T cell population were checked by analytical flow cytometry. Each sorted fraction had its genomic DNA isolated and then quantified by UV absorbance on a Nanodrop 2000c. The germline V gene provides CDR1 SGHRS and CDR2 YFSETQ. Its CDR3 holds 18 amino acids, cysteine through phenylalanine. The kept DNA is CDR3 alone, 54 bases in frame from the first base. The V end loses 4 bases and the J end loses 5 bases, and a stretch of 25 bases separates them.

This chain joins TRBV5-1 to TRBJ1-3; there is no confident call for the D gene. The origin of this receptor is a man aged 18 to 30 in good health. Sequences were obtained from naive CD4+ T cells sorted from blood. According to the study, the label for this sample's cell subset or site signals: CD45RA+ positively selected. The DNA is as follows: TGCGCCAGCAGCCCCCACTCCGGGAACAAAGGTGCTAGAAACACCATATATTTT. Its coded protein is CASSPHSGNKGARNTIYF. Reference TRBV5-1 and TRBJ1-3 genes cover what lies past the CDR3, so the full variable domain is KAGVTQTPRYLIKTRGQQVTLSCSPISGHRSVSWYQQTPGQGLQFLFEYFSETQRNKGNFPGRFSGRQFSNSRSEMNVSTLELGDSALYLCASSPHSGNKGARNTIYFGEGSWLTVV.